These 9 T cell receptor beta chains originate from one sample sequenced in a study of Ad26.COV2.S vaccination and SARS-CoV-2 variants. TCRdb's copy holds only in-frame clones and misses some; the assay was immunoSEQ multiplex PCR. The repertoire consists of more than 300,000 clones, with over 80% occurring once and the leading ten covering 2% to 2.5%. The treatment was: 15 to 20 received Ad26.COV2.S at low or high dose, single or two shots; about 5 received placebo; per-sample allocation not given. Samples were taken on day 63 after the first vaccine or placebo injection. Sample: peripheral blood, taken in a trial of Ad26.COV2.S vaccine versus placebo. The receptors stem from a person between 18 and 65 years old who received the Ad26.COV2.S COVID-19 vaccine or a placebo.

The V call is TRBV7-3, the J call TRBJ1-2; a possible D gene is TRBD1 (6 bases). CDR1 is SGHTA and CDR2 is FQGTGA in the germline V gene. The ends were cut back, 4 bases at V and 2 bases at J, with 11 bases in the middle. The CDR3 runs to 14 residues. The CDR3 here is CASSSGHGNYGYTF. The CDR3 DNA reads TGTGCCAGCAGCTCGGGACACGGGAACTATGGCTACACCTTC.

The chain is built from TRBV24-1 and TRBJ2-7, with 9 nucleotides matching TRBD1. The CDR3 loop spans 12 amino acids. Germline loops: CDR1 KGHDR, CDR2 SFDVKD. J was trimmed by 6 bases and V by 9 bases; bases with no gene match: 5. CDR3 sequence: CATGTGFSEQYF. CDR3 in DNA: TGTGCCACCGGGACAGGGTTTAGCGAGCAGTACTTC.

The V and J genes are TRBV15 and TRBJ1-5; D is perhaps TRBD1 (5 bases). This CDR3 region has 16 residues. Trimming pared 0 bases from V and 7 bases from J, leaving 16 bases between. CDR1 LNHNV and CDR2 YYDKDF come from the germline V gene (reference sequence). The CDR3 DNA reads as TGTGCCACCAGCAGAGAAATGGGGCGGTTGAACCAGCCCCAGCATTTT. It codes for CATSREMGRLNQPQHF.

V usage is TRBV12-5 and J usage is TRBJ1-5; 9 nucleotides line up with TRBD1. From germline, CDR1 is LGHNT and CDR2 FRNRAP. CDR3 size: 16 residues. The J segment lost 4 bases and the V segment lost 1 base, leaving 5 bases of the junction unmatched. CDR3 sequence: CASGLALTGGNQPQHF. Written as DNA, the CDR3 is TGTGCTAGTGGTTTGGCCCTGACAGGGGGGAATCAGCCCCAGCATTTT.

This clone was seen more than once but under ten times. The CDR3 reads CASSELERQSGTIYF. In nucleotides, the CDR3 is TGTGCCAGCAGTGAACTTGAACGGCAGAGTGGCACCATATATTTT. The chain carries TRBV6-1 and TRBJ1-3; no clear D gene. CDR1 MNHNS and CDR2 SASEGT come from the germline V gene. CDR3 length: 15 residues. V was clipped by 2 bases and J by 9 bases, with 17 bases between them.

This clone was recorded only once. The chain recombines TRBV28 with TRBJ1-1; TRBD1 agrees at 7 bases. Looked up from germline, CDR1 is MDHEN and CDR2 is SYDVKM. CDR3 length: 14 amino acids. V gave up 2 bases and J gave up 3 bases; unmatched junction bases: 3. CDR3 nucleotides: TGTGCCAGCAGTTTAGATACAGGGGACACTGAAGCTTTCTTT. It specifies CASSLDTGDTEAFF.

The chain combines TRBV3-1 (or the pseudogene TRBV3-2) with TRBJ2-3, with D uncertain. In germline, CDR1 is LGHDT, CDR2 YNNKEL (reference sequence). The V gene lost 4 bases and the J gene lost 0 bases, with 14 bases spanning the gap. The CDR3 consists of 16 residues. The DNA for the CDR3 is TGTGCCAGCAGCCCACGGTGGGTACTAAGCACAGATACGCAGTATTTT. This encodes CASSPRWVLSTDTQYF.

V and J are TRBV7-2 and TRBJ1-2; TRBD1 might be the D (6 bases). There are 14 residues in the CDR3. V dropped 5 bases and J dropped 8 bases, with 18 bases sitting between them. Germline-derived CDR1 and CDR2 are SGHTA and FQGNSA. CDR3 nucleotides: TGTGCCAGCAGCCCCTCCCGGGGGCGCGAGGGCTACACCTTC. Translated: CASSPSRGREGYTF.

The chain links TRBV9 to TRBJ1-1; D possibly corresponds to TRBD1 (5 bases). The CDR3 sequence is 15 residues long. V lost 0 bases to trimming and J lost 4 bases, with 13 bases between them. Germline CDR1 SGDLS, CDR2 YYNGEE. The CDR3 reads CASSVVGQGTTEAFF. Written as DNA, the CDR3 is TGTGCCAGCAGCGTAGTTGGGCAGGGTACCACTGAAGCTTTCTTT.